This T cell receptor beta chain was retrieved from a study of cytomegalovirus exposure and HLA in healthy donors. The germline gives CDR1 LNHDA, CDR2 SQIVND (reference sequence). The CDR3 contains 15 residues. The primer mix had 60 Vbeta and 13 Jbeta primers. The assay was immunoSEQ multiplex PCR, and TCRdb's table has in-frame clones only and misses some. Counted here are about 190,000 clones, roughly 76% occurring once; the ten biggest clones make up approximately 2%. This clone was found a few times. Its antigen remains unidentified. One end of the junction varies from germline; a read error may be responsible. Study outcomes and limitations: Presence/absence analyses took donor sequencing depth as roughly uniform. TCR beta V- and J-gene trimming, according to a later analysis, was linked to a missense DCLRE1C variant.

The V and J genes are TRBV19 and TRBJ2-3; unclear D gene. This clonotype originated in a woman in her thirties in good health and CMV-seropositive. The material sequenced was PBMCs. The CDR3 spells CASSIGWASTDTQYF. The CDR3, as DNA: TGTGCCAGCAGTATAGGCTGGGCTTCCACAGATACGCAGTATTTT.